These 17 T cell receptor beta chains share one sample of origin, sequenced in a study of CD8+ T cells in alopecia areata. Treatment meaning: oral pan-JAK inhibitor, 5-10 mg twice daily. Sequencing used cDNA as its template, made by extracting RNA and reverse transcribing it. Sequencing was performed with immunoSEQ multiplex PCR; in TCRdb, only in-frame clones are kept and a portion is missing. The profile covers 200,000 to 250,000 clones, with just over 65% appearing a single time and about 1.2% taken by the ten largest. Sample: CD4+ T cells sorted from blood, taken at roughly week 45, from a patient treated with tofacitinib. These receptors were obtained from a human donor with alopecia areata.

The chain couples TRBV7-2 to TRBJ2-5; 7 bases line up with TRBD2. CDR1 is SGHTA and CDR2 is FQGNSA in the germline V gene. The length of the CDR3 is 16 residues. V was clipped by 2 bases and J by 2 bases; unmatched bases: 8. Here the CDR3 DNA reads TGTGCCAGCAGCTTAATCGCTTCCGGGGGGCAAGAGACCCAGTACTTC. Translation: CASSLIASGGQETQYF.

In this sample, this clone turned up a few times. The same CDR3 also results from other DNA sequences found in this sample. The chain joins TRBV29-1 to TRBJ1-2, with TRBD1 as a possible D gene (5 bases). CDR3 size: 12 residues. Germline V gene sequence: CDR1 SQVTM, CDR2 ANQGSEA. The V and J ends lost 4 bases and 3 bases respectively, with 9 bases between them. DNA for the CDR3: TGCAGCGTTGGCCGCAGGGACTATGGCTACACCTTC. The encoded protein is CSVGRRDYGYTF.

DNA for the CDR3: TGCAGCGTTGAATCCAGGTTACTCGGCGAGCAGTACTTC. It yields the protein CSVESRLLGEQYF. This chain joins TRBV29-1 and TRBJ2-7; D gene unclear. Germline CDR1 SQVTM, CDR2 ANQGSEA. V lost 2 bases, J lost 6 bases, and 14 bases lay in between. This CDR3 comprises 13 residues.

The CDR3 here is CASSLGASGAHEQYF. CDR3 bases: TGCGCCAGCAGCTTGGGGGCTAGCGGGGCCCACGAGCAGTACTTC. The rearrangement joins TRBV5-1 to TRBJ2-7, with 9 bases lining up with TRBD2. There are 15 residues in the CDR3. Germline values: CDR1 SGHRS, CDR2 YFSETQ. With V trimmed by 0 bases and J by 5 bases, 6 bases remained unmatched.

CDR3 loop: CASSLYSTEAFF. In DNA form, the CDR3 reads TGTGCCAGCAGCTTATACAGCACTGAAGCTTTCTTT. This chain links TRBV7-9 with TRBJ1-1; no firm D call. CDR3 length equals 12 residues. The germline V gene encodes CDR1 SEHNR and CDR2 FQNEAQ (reference sequence). The V end was cut by 2 bases, the J end by 4 bases, with 5 bases between.

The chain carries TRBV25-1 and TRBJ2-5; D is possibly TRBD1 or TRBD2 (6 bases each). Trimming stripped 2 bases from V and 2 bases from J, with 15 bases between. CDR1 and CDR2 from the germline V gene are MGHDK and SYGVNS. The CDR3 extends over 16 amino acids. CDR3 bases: TGTGCCAGCAGTGAAAAGGGGGGCCTCCTTCAAGAGACCCAGTACTTC. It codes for CASSEKGGLLQETQYF. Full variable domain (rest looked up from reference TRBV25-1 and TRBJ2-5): EADIYQTPRYLVIGTGKKITLECSQTMGHDKMYWYQQDPGMELHLIHYSYGVNSTEKGDLSSESTVSRIRTEHFPLTLESARPSHTSQYLCASSEKGGLLQETQYFGPGTRLLVL.

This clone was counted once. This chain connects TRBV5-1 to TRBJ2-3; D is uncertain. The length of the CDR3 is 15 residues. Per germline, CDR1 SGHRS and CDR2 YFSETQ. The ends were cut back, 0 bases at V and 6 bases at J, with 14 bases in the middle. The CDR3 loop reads CASSLGGVALDTQYF. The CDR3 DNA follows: TGCGCCAGCAGCTTGGGTGGGGTCGCACTGGATACGCAGTATTTT.

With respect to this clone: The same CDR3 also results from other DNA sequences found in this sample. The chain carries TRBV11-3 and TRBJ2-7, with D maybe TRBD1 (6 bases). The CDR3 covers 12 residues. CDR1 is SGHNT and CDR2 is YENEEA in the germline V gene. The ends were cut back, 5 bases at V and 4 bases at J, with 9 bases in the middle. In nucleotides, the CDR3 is TGTGCCAGCAGCCCAGGGGTATACGAGCAGTACTTC. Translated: CASSPGVYEQYF. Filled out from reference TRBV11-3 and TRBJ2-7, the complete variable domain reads EAGVVQSPRYKIIEKKQPVAFWCNPISGHNTLYWYLQNLGQGPELLIRYENEEAVDDSQLPKDRFSAERLKGVDSTLKIQPAELGDSAVYLCASSPGVYEQYFGPGTRLTVT.

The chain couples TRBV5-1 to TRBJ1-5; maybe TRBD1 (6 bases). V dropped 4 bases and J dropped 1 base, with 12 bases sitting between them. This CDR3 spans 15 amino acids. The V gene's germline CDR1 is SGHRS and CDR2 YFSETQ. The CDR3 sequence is CASSPGDRSNQPQHF. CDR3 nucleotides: TGCGCCAGCAGCCCCGGAGACAGGAGCAATCAGCCCCAGCATTTT.

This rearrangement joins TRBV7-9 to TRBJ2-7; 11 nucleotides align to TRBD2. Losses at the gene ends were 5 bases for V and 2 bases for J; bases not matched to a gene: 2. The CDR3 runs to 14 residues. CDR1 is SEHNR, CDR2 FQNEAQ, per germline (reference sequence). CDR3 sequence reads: CASSETSGAYEQYF. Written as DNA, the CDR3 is TGTGCCAGCAGCGAGACTAGCGGGGCCTACGAGCAGTACTTC. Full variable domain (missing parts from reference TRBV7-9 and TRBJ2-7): DTGVSQNPRHKITKRGQNVTFRCDPISEHNRLYWYRQTLGQGPEFLTYFQNEAQLEKSRLLSDRFSAERPKGSFSTLEIQRTEQGDSAMYLCASSETSGAYEQYFGPGTRLTVT.

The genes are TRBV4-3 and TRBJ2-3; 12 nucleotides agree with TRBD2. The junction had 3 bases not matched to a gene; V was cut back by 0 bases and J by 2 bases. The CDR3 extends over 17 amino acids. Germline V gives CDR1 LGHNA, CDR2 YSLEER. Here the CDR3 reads CASSQETSGGSTDTQYF. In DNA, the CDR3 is TGCGCCAGCAGCCAAGAGACTAGCGGGGGTTCCACAGATACGCAGTATTTT.

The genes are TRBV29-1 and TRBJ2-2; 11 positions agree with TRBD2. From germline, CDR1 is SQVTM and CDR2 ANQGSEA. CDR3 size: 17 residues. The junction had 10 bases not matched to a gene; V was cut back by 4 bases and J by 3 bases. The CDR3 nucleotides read TGCAGCGTTGCCCTCCTACTAGCGGGGGAGGACACCGGGGAGCTGTTTTTT. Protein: CSVALLLAGEDTGELFF.

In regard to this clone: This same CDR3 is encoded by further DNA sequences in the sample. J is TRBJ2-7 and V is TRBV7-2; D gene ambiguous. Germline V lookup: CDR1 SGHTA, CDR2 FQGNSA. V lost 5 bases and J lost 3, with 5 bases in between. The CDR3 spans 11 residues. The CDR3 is CASSPSYEQYF. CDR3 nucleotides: TGTGCCAGCAGCCCGAGCTACGAGCAGTACTTC.

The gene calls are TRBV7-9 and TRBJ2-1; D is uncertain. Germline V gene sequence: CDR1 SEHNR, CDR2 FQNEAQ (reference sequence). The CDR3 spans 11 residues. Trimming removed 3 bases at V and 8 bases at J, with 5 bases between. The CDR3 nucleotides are TGTGCCAGCAGCTTGTCGGATGAGCAGTTCTTC. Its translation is CASSLSDEQFF.

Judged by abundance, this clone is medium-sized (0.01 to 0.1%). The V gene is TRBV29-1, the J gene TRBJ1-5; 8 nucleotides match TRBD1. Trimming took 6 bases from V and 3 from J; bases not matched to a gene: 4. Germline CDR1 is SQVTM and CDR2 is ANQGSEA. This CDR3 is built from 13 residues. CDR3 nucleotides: TGCAGCGTGGAGACAGGGGTCAATCAGCCCCAGCATTTT. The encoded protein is CSVETGVNQPQHF. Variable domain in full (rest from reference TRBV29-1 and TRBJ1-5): SAVISQKPSRDICQRGTSLTIQCQVDSQVTMMFWYRQQPGQSLTLIATANQGSEATYESGFVIDKFPISRPNLTFSTLTVSNMSPEDSSIYLCSVETGVNQPQHFGDGTRLSIL.

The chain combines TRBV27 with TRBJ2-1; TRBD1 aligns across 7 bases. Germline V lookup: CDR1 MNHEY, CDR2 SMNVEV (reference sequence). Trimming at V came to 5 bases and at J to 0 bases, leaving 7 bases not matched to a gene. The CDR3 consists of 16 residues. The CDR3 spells CASSRPGQNSYNEQFF. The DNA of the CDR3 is TGTGCCAGCAGTCGACCGGGACAGAACTCCTACAATGAGCAGTTCTTC.

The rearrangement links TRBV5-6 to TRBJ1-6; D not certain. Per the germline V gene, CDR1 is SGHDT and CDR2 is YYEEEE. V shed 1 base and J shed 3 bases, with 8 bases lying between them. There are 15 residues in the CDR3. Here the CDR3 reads CASSLQELYNSPLHF. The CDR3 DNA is TGTGCCAGCAGCTTGCAAGAACTCTATAATTCACCCCTCCACTTT.